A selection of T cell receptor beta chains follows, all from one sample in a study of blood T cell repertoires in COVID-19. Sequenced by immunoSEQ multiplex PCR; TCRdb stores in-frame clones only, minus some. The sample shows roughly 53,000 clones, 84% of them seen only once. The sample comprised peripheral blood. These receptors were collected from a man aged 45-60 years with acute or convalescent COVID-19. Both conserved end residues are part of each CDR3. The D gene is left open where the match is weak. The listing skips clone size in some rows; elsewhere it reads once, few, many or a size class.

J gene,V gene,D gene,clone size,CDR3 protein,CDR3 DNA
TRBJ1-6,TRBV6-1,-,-,CASSESSTDNSPLHF,TGTGCCAGCAGTGAAAGTAGTACCGATAATTCACCCCTCCACTTT
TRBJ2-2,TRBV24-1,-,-,CATSDTTGNANTGELFF,TGTGCCACCAGTGATACGACGGGAAACGCGAACACCGGGGAGCTGTTTTTT
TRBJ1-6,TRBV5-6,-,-,CASSIQARDSPLHF,TGTGCCAGCAGCATACAGGCACGCGATTCACCCCTCCACTTT
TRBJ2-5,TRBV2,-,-,CASRTEETQYF,TGTGCCAGCAGGACAGAAGAGACCCAGTACTTC
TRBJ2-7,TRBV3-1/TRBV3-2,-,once,CASSPDRRSYEQYF,TGTGCCAGCAGCCCCGACAGGCGATCTTACGAGCAGTACTTC
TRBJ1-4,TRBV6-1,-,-,CASSAPGSNEKLFF,TGTGCCAGCAGTGCCCCGGGATCCAATGAAAAACTGTTTTTT
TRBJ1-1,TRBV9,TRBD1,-,CASSVTGQGDTEAFF,TGTGCCAGCAGCGTCACCGGACAGGGGGACACTGAAGCTTTCTTT
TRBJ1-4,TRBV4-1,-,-,CASSQARGEVLGEKLFF,TGCGCCAGCAGCCAAGCTCGAGGGGAGGTATTAGGTGAAAAACTGTTTTTT
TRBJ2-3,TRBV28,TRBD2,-,CASSFGDWTSGGTDTQYF,TGTGCCAGCAGTTTCGGAGATTGGACTAGCGGGGGCACAGATACGCAGTATTTT
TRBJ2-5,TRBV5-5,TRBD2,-,CASSLALAGGQETQYF,TGTGCCAGCAGCTTGGCCTTAGCGGGGGGTCAAGAGACCCAGTACTTC
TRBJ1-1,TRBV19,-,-,CASSPMAVGEAFF,TGTGCCAGTAGTCCAATGGCGGTAGGTGAAGCTTTCTTT
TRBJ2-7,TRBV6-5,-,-,CASSYSNLLGEQYF,TGTGCCAGCAGTTACTCGAATCTACTCGGGGAGCAGTACTTC
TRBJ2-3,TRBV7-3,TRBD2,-,CASSPKPPAGGPVGTDTQYF,TGTGCCAGCAGCCCCAAGCCTCCAGCGGGGGGGCCCGTGGGCACAGATACGCAGTATTTT
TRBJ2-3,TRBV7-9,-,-,CASSLDTGSTTQYF,TGTGCCAGCAGCCTCGACACAGGTTCTACTACGCAGTATTTT
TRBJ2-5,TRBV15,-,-,CATSRDSRETQYF,TGTGCCACCAGCAGAGATTCACGGGAGACCCAGTACTTC
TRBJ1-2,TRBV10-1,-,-,CASSEGPPGQNYGYTF,TGCGCCAGCAGTGAAGGTCCTCCAGGGCAAAACTATGGCTACACCTTC
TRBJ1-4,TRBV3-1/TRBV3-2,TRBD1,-,CASSGQGARREKLFF,TGTGCCAGCAGTGGACAGGGAGCTCGACGTGAAAAACTGTTTTTT
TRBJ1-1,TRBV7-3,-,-,CASSLSTGNTEAFF,TGTGCCAGCAGCTTATCGACAGGGAACACTGAAGCTTTCTTT
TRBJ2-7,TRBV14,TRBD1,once,CASSRDRSSYEQYF,TGTGCCAGCAGCCGGGACAGGAGCTCCTACGAGCAGTACTTC
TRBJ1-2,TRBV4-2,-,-,CASSQGGAFYGYTF,TGTGCCAGCAGCCAAGGCGGGGCTTTCTATGGCTACACCTTC
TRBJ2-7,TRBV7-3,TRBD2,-,CASSVAGTSGYEQYF,TGTGCCAGCAGCGTAGCCGGGACTAGCGGCTACGAGCAGTACTTC
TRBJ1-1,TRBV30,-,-,CAWSLRGMNTEAFF,TGTGCCTGGAGCCTGCGGGGCATGAACACTGAAGCTTTCTTT
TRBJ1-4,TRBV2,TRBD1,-,CASKRQGNEKLFF,TGTGCCAGCAAAAGACAGGGTAATGAAAAACTGTTTTTT
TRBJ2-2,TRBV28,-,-,CASSSSSRIRPGELFF,TGTGCCAGCAGTTCTAGCTCCAGAATCAGGCCCGGGGAGCTGTTTTTT
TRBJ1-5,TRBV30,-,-,CAWSAGGLGNQPQHF,TGTGCCTGGAGTGCCGGAGGGTTGGGCAATCAGCCCCAGCATTTT
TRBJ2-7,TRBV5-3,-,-,CARSLADTGFNEQYF,TGTGCCAGAAGCTTGGCGGACACCGGATTTAACGAGCAGTACTTC
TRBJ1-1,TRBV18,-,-,CASSPGVDTEAFF,TGTGCCAGCTCACCTGGAGTGGACACTGAAGCTTTCTTT
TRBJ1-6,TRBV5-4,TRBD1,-,CASSSQGELSNSPLHF,TGTGCCAGCAGCTCCCAGGGGGAGTTGAGTAATTCACCCCTCCACTTT
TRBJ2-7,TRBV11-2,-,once,CASSLLIGSYEQYF,TGTGCCAGCAGCTTATTAATCGGGAGCTACGAGCAGTACTTC
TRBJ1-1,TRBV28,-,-,CASSFDLNTEAFF,TGTGCCAGCAGTTTCGATCTAAACACTGAAGCTTTCTTT
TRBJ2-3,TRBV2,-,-,CASSWGGASGTDTQYF,TGTGCCAGCAGTTGGGGGGGGGCTTCCGGCACAGATACGCAGTATTTT
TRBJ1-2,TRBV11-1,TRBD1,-,CASSSRTGSYGYTF,TGTGCCAGCAGCTCACGGACAGGGTCCTATGGCTACACCTTC
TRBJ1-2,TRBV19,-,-,CASSISPNYGYTF,TGTGCCAGTAGTATCTCTCCCAACTATGGCTACACCTTC
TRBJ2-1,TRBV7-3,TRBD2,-,CASSLLAGVGNEQFF,TGTGCCAGCAGCTTACTAGCGGGAGTGGGCAATGAGCAGTTCTTC
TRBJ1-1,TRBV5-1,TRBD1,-,CASSLAGTGETEAFF,TGCGCCAGCAGCTTGGCGGGGACAGGGGAGACTGAAGCTTTCTTT
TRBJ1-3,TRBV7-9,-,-,CASSRTFSGNTIYF,TGTGCCAGCAGCCGGACATTCTCTGGAAACACCATATATTTT